Presented here are 10 T cell receptor beta chains from one specimen sequenced in a study of CD8+CD57+ T cells in acquired aplastic anemia. The study profiled TCR beta VDJ and CDR3 using genomic DNA as template. TCRdb passed the reads through MiXCR, listing each CDR3 protein once. The sample consists of about 160,000 distinct CDR3 sequences, 71% of them appearing once. Only patients with CD8+CD57+ cell expansion on flow cytometry were chosen for sequencing. The sample comprised sorted CD4+, CD8+, or CD8+CD57+ T cells (not recorded which) from PBMCs. These receptors all stem from a human donor with aplastic anemia.

Only a few counts were recorded for this clonotype. This rearrangement joins TRBV24-1 to TRBJ2-1; 9 bases match TRBD2. Germline V gene sequence: CDR1 KGHDR, CDR2 SFDVKD. V was pared by 3 bases and J by 9 bases, with 8 bases of the junction left unmatched. This CDR3 spans 15 amino acids. The CDR3 is CATSDSLAGASEQFF. The CDR3 coding sequence is TGTGCCACCAGTGATAGTTTAGCGGGAGCGAGTGAGCAGTTCTTC.

V is TRBV6-5 and J is TRBJ2-5, with 9 positions matching TRBD2. Germline trimming cut 8 bases from V and 4 bases from J; bases unmatched to any gene: 11. Germline V CDR1 and CDR2: MNHEY, SVGAGI. The CDR3 is 15 amino acids. DNA of the CDR3: TGTGCCAGCGGCTTTAGCGGGAGCGGCGGAGAGACCCAGTACTTC. It yields the protein CASGFSGSGGETQYF.

A note on this clonotype: This clone may be a read error of a much larger clone one base away. The chain carries TRBV7-6 and TRBJ2-7, with 8 bases fitting TRBD1. Germline-derived CDR1 and CDR2 are SGHVS and FNYEAQ. This CDR3 is 14 amino acids long. V shed 5 bases and J 3 bases; nucleotides not matched to a gene: 6. CDR3 DNA sequence: TGTGCCAGCAGCGTAGGACAGGGCCTCTACGAGCAGTACGTC. This translates into CASSVGQGLYEQYV.

The CDR3 is CASSVGTGEQYF. For the CDR3, the DNA is TGTGCCAGCAGCGTAGGTACGGGGGAGCAGTACTTC. The V gene is TRBV9, the J gene TRBJ2-7; possibly TRBD2 for D (5 bases). CDR3 length: 12 amino acids. The ends were cut back, 0 bases at V and 7 bases at J, with 8 bases in the middle. Germline V lookup: CDR1 SGDLS, CDR2 YYNGEE.

The chain employs TRBV15 and TRBJ2-7; D gene ambiguous. Deletions cut 2 bases from V and 5 bases from J, with 13 bases between. In germline, CDR1 is LNHNV, CDR2 YYDKDF (reference sequence). The CDR3 is 14 residues long. In DNA, the CDR3 is TGTGCCACCAGCAGAACGGGCGCTCCCGACGAGCAGTACTTC. It is translated as CATSRTGAPDEQYF.

This sequence joins TRBV20-1 and TRBJ2-2, with TRBD1 matching over 8 bases. The CDR3 has 16 amino acids. V dropped 5 bases and J dropped 2; count of bases not matched to a gene: 10. In germline, CDR1 is DFQATT, CDR2 SNEGSKA (reference sequence). The CDR3 loop reads CSAGSGGSGNTGELFF. DNA for the CDR3: TGCAGTGCTGGTTCAGGGGGCTCTGGAAACACCGGGGAGCTGTTTTTT.

V is TRBV5-1 and J is TRBJ1-1; tentative D call: TRBD1 (5 bases). The length of the CDR3 is 14 residues. Trimming took off 4 bases at V and 7 bases at J, with 17 bases between the two ends. Germline lookup yields CDR1 SGHRS and CDR2 YFSETQ. The CDR3, as DNA: TGCGCCAGCAGCCCCTATCTAGACAGAATTGAAGCTTTCTTT. As protein: CASSPYLDRIEAFF.

J is TRBJ1-3 and V is TRBV7-9; no clear D. The V gene lost 3 bases and the J gene lost 3 bases, with 18 bases spanning the gap. Germline loops: CDR1 SEHNR, CDR2 FQNEAQ (reference sequence). There are 17 residues in the CDR3. CDR3 nucleotide sequence: TGTGCCAGCAGCTTTAGCGTTAGACATCGGAGTGGAAACACCATATATTTT. Protein: CASSFSVRHRSGNTIYF.

This clonotype has a count of ten or more. The chain is built from TRBV6-4 and TRBJ2-1; D remains ambiguous. The CDR3 length is 14 residues. V was pared by 3 bases and J by 6 bases, with 12 bases between. Per the germline V gene, CDR1 is MRHNA and CDR2 is SNTAGT. This CDR3 reads CASSEDPIGNEQFF. The CDR3, as DNA: TGTGCCAGCAGTGAAGACCCGATCGGCAATGAGCAGTTCTTC.

This clonotype was recorded once. The rearrangement joins TRBV2 to TRBJ1-5, with D possibly TRBD1 on 5 matching bases. The CDR3 has 15 amino acids. Germline V gene data show CDR1 as SNHLY and CDR2 as FYNNEI. V lost 1 base and J 4 bases, leaving 11 bases between the germline ends. CDR3 sequence: CASSEGREENQPQHF. The CDR3 nucleotides are TGTGCCAGCAGTGAAGGCAGGGAAGAGAATCAGCCCCAGCATTTT.